The T cell receptor beta chain described here comes from a study of T cells in Graves' hyperthyroidism and ophthalmopathy. What was amplified from RNA transcripts were TCR beta CDR3 regions. The HTBI primer set served for first-round RT-PCR of the TCR CDR3. TCRdb fed the multiplex PCR reads into MiXCR, producing one record per CDR3 protein. The table shows about 380,000 distinct CDR3 sequences, with roughly 14% occurring only once. Germline values: CDR1 LNHDA, CDR2 SQIVND (reference sequence). V lost 7 bases and J lost 7; bases outside the gene matches: 9. This CDR3 contains 15 residues. Across 18 months, stable Graves' hyperthyroidism was marked by no progression to ophthalmopathy. Patients between 18 and 65 years old had hyperthyroidism, newly diagnosed and lasting under 2 months. On the basis of clinical symptoms, serum thyroxine and TRAb, thyroid ultrasound and orbital computed tomography, diagnoses were made. A roughly 9.1 ml volume of fresh peripheral blood provided the PBMCs.

This TCR derives from an older woman with Graves' hyperthyroidism. The chain recombines TRBV19 with TRBJ2-5; 13 bases align to TRBD2. Sequences were obtained from blood. The CDR3 bases are TGTGCCAGTAAACCCGGACTAGCGGGGGCCCGGACCCAGTACTTC. Protein sequence: CASKPGLAGARTQYF.